This record looks at one T cell receptor beta chain sequence and its context. The entry originates in a study of CD8 T cells in Susac syndrome. After extraction with the RNeasy kit, about 0.45 to 1 ug of the RNA was reverse transcribed using random hexamers. Multiplex immunoSEQ PCR targeted 54 Vbeta and 13 Jbeta TCR beta segments. MiXCR, applied by TCRdb to the immunoSEQ multiplex PCR reads, yields one record per CDR3 protein. Here the sample spans 140,000 to 150,000 distinct CDR3 sequences, 90% to 97% being singletons. Germline V gene sequence: CDR1 LNHNV, CDR2 YYDKDF (reference sequence). The CDR3 loop spans 16 amino acids. With 3 bases clipped from V and 4 bases from J, the junction kept 7 bases outside the gene matches.

The sample was CD4+ T cells from PBMCs. V usage is TRBV15 and J usage is TRBJ1-5; TRBD1 agrees at 9 bases. This TCR was recovered from a human donor with Susac syndrome. CDR3 loop: CATSSRDRVGNQPQHF. DNA of the CDR3: TGTGCCACCAGCAGCCGGGACAGGGTGGGAAATCAGCCCCAGCATTTT.